Below are 4 T cell receptor beta chains sequenced from a single sample in a study of T cell changes during pregnancy in multiple sclerosis. Sequencing was performed with immunoSEQ multiplex PCR; in TCRdb, only in-frame clones are kept and a portion is missing. This sample carries about 45,000 clones, 96% of them seen once, and the ten largest clones take 0.89%. The sample in question was peripheral blood, obtained in the second trimester of pregnancy. The receptor source for this set is a female donor with multiple sclerosis, enrolled in a pregnancy study.

This chain joins TRBV7-2 and TRBJ2-3; TRBD2 agrees at 15 bases. CDR1 SGHTA and CDR2 FQGNSA come from the germline V gene. The CDR3 spans 17 residues. V lost 5 bases to trimming and J lost 3 bases; unmatched junction nucleotides: 6. This CDR3 is CASSLGLAGGWTDTQYF. CDR3 bases: TGTGCCAGCAGCCTTGGACTAGCGGGAGGGTGGACAGATACGCAGTATTTT.

This rearrangement joins TRBV7-8 to TRBJ2-1; the match to TRBD2 covers 10 bases. This CDR3 comprises 13 residues. CDR1 and CDR2 (germline): SGHVS, FQNEAQ. J gave up 9 bases and V 4 bases, and 3 bases lay outside the gene matches. The CDR3 here is CASSSLAGGEQFF. The DNA of the CDR3 is TGTGCCAGCAGCTCGTTAGCGGGGGGTGAGCAGTTCTTC.

The chain couples TRBV11-2 to TRBJ2-7; 7 nucleotides agree with TRBD1. Germline V gene sequence: CDR1 SGHAT, CDR2 FQNNGV. The CDR3 totals 13 residues. The junction had 3 bases not matched to a gene; V was cut back by 1 base and J by 6 bases. The CDR3 region is CASSLGAGGEQYF. CDR3 sequence (DNA): TGTGCCAGCAGCTTAGGGGCAGGGGGCGAGCAGTACTTC.

The J gene is TRBJ2-7, the V gene TRBV28; possibly TRBD1 for D (5 bases). This CDR3 spans 14 amino acids. The germline V gene has CDR1 MDHEN and CDR2 SYDVKM. Trimming pared 8 bases from V and 3 bases from J, leaving 17 bases between. The CDR3 is CASCTPARDYEQYF. The CDR3 DNA follows: TGTGCCAGCTGCACCCCGGCCAGGGACTACGAGCAGTACTTC.